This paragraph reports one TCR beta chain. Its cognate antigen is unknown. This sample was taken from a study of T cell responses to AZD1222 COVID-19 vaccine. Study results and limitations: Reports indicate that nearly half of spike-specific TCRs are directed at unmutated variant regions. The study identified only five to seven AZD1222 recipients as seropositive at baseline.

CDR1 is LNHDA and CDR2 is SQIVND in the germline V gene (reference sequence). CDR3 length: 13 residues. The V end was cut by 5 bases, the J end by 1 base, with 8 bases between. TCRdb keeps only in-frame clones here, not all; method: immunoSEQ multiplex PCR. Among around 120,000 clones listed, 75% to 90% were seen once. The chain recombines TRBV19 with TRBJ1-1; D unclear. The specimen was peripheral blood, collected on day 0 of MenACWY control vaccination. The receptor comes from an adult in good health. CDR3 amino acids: CASSSGGNTEAFF. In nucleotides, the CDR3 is TGTGCCAGTAGTTCAGGCGGGAACACTGAAGCTTTCTTT.